The T cell receptor (beta chain) under discussion was sequenced for a study of shared clonotypes between healthy human individuals. All donors were Caucasian adults living in Nashville, Tennessee. As originally analysed: ImmunoSEQ sequences covered only the junction and lacked quality scores; filtering therefore differed. The method was immunoSEQ multiplex PCR; TCRdb's version includes in-frame clones alone and lacks a portion of them. The DNA was the basis for D and trimming; V, J and clone size are from that table. Of 950,000 to 1,300,000 clones detected, roughly 80% appear once; the ten largest clones hold about 1.5%. The CDR3 sequence is 13 residues long. V dropped 4 bases and J dropped 5 bases, with 12 bases sitting between them. Germline V gene data show CDR1 as MNHNY and CDR2 as SVGAGI (reference sequence). General study points: Sampling was confined to blood; repertoires within tissues likely differ. Owing to a small donor count, the genetic and exposure-history diversity represented was limited.

Remarks on this clone: Its antigen is unknown.

This receptor was taken from a man aged 18 to 29 in good health. The V call is TRBV6-6, the J call TRBJ2-7; D unclear. Sample: memory CD4+ T cells sorted from blood. Subset described: CD45RA-negative fraction. CDR3 DNA sequence: TGTGCCAGCAGTTCCCACTTAATTCACGAGCAGTACTTC. Amino acid sequence: CASSSHLIHEQYF.